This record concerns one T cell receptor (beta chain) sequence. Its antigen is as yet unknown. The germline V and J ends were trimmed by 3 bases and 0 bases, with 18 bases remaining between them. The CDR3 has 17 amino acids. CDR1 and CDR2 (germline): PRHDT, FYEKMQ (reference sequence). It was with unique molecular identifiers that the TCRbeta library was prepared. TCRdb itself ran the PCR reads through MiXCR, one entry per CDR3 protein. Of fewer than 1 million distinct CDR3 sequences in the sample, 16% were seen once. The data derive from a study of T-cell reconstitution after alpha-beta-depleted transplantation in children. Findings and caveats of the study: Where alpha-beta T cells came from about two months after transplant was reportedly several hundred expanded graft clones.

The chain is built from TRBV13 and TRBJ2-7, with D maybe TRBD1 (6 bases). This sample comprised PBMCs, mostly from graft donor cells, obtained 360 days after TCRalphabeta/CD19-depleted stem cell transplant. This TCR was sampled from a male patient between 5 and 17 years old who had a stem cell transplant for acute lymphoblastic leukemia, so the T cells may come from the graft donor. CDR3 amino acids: CASSFSARDTDSYEQYF. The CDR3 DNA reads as TGTGCCAGCAGCTTTTCCGCCCGGGACACCGACTCCTACGAGCAGTACTTC.